The source of this T cell receptor (beta chain) is a study of control samples from healthy donors and cancer patients. The CDR3 contains 15 residues. Germline loops: CDR1 SGHRS, CDR2 YFSETQ. This clone was counted once. One junction end disagrees with the germline gene, perhaps due to a read error. Libraries were prepared by immunoSEQ multiplex PCR; TCRdb keeps only in-frame clonotypes and omits some of them. This sample carries fewer than 250,000 clones, 91% of them seen once, and the ten largest clones take approximately 1.8%. The receptor's source is a man younger than 40 in good health. V is TRBV5-1 and J is TRBJ2-2; D possibly corresponds to TRBD1 (5 bases). What was sequenced was blood. The CDR3 DNA sequence: TGCGCCAGCCGCTTTGGAAACAGGAGCACCGGGGAGCTGTTTTTT. This sequence encodes CASRFGNRSTGELFF.